The present T cell receptor (beta chain) was sequenced within a study of identifying expanded T cells in peripheral blood. Study-level points and caveats: Differentially abundant clones: around 1.2 between replicates, about 16 at around 2 weeks, less than 20 at four. Across healthy donors, higher total template counts meant significantly greater roughly 2-week count variance.

With respect to this clone: The antigen remains unidentified.

Healthy donors had no documented immune events, such as infections, while sampled. The CDR3 spans 15 residues. Per germline, CDR1 SGHNT and CDR2 YENEEA. V shed 5 bases and J 4 bases; nucleotides not matched to a gene: 5. Data came from immunoSEQ multiplex PCR; TCRdb stores just in-frame clones and leaves some out. The repertoire has 70,000 to 100,000 clones, 88% of them found once; the top ten carry approximately 3.9%. Sequenced material: blood. This receptor was identified in a person aged 18-69 years in good health. J is TRBJ2-1 and V is TRBV11-3; 10 positions match TRBD2. As DNA, the CDR3 is TGTGCCAGCAGCCTAAGCGGGGGGGCTTACAATGAGCAGTTCTTC. It translates to CASSLSGGAYNEQFF. Full variable domain (missing parts from reference TRBV11-3 and TRBJ2-1): EAGVVQSPRYKIIEKKQPVAFWCNPISGHNTLYWYLQNLGQGPELLIRYENEEAVDDSQLPKDRFSAERLKGVDSTLKIQPAELGDSAVYLCASSLSGGAYNEQFFGPGTRLTVL.